The clone carrying this TCR beta chain was observed at least ten times. Its antigen is still unknown. The V end was cut by 1 base, the J end by 4 bases, with 7 bases between. This CDR3 spans 13 amino acids. Germline V CDR1 and CDR2: SGHNT, YENEEA. Clinical symptoms, serum thyroxine and TRAb, thyroid ultrasound and orbital computed tomography together formed the diagnostic basis. This entry is derived from a study of T cells in Graves' hyperthyroidism and ophthalmopathy. Study conclusions and caveats: From stable hyperthyroidism, ophthalmopathy was set apart by a 13 V-J model. Onset of ophthalmopathy came a median 6.5 months after the model predicted it.

Template material for amplifying TCR beta CDR3 regions consisted of RNA transcripts. In the first-round RT-PCR of the TCR CDR3, the HTBI primer set was used. MiXCR was run by TCRdb on the multiplex PCR reads, yielding one entry per CDR3 protein. In the table there are about 290,000 distinct CDR3 sequences, approximately 16% of which are singletons. The gene calls are TRBV11-3 and TRBJ1-1, with unresolved D. The sample comprised blood. This clonotype originated in a woman aged 45 to 65 with Graves' hyperthyroidism that later progressed to Graves' ophthalmopathy. The CDR3 region is CASSLARTTEAFF. The CDR3 region has the DNA TGTGCCAGCAGCTTAGCCAGGACCACTGAAGCTTTCTTT.